This T cell receptor beta chain was observed in a study of a mutant IDH1 vaccine in newly diagnosed glioma. Time point: week 5, during vaccination. With topical imiquimod, each dose of the vaccine consisted of 300 ug of mutant IDH1 20-mer peptide. Points on this clone: Its target is not known.

The CDR3 runs 15 residues. V dropped 4 bases and J dropped 2; count of bases not matched to a gene: 5. CDR1 SGHKS and CDR2 YYEKEE come from the germline V gene (reference sequence). Assay used: immunoSEQ multiplex PCR; TCRdb lists only in-frame clones, some missing. The table has roughly 39,000 clones, around three quarters seen once. The genes are TRBV5-5 and TRBJ1-5; 8 bases map to TRBD1. The receptor was derived from a man aged 40-55 years with glioma. This sample comprised PBMCs, obtained from a glioma patient whose treatment included an IDH1 peptide vaccine. The CDR3 reads CASSGDRGGNQPQHF. The CDR3 DNA reads as TGTGCCAGCAGCGGCGACAGGGGCGGCAATCAGCCCCAGCATTTT.